This T cell receptor beta chain was identified during a study of identical twins. This CDR3 contains 14 residues. Deletions cut 7 bases from V and 12 bases from J, with 22 bases between. Germline CDR1 and CDR2: SGHRS and YFSETQ. Whole-study results and caveats: Out-of-frame alpha sequences that twins shared showed excess low generation probability.

One entry per CDR3 protein, called by TCRdb with MiXCR from the 5' RACE reads. The sample records approximately 1.8 million distinct CDR3 sequences, around a third being singletons. A note on this clonotype: Its antigen remains unidentified.

The rearrangement uses TRBV5-1 and TRBJ1-4; D is possibly TRBD1 (5 bases). Specimen: cord blood. This receptor was identified in a newborn girl in good health. In nucleotides, the CDR3 is TGCGCCAGCGGTAACCAACCGGGGCGTCAACAACTGTTTTTT. Amino acids: CASGNQPGRQQLFF.